This T cell receptor (beta chain) was identified in a study of cytomegalovirus exposure and HLA in healthy donors. Study results and caveats: Reported performance of the classifier showed diagnosis of cytomegalovirus status with high specificity and sensitivity. Using a false discovery rate of 0.05, a later analysis showed that 16,951 TCR beta sequences were associated with HLA alleles.

Between the trimmed V and J ends, which lost 3 bases and 0 bases, there was a span of 9 bases. This CDR3 contains 16 residues. The germline CDR1 and CDR2 sequences are MGHDK and SYGVNS. PCR primers comprised 60 Vbeta and 13 Jbeta primers. Study processing details: Counted up in a later analysis, unique TCR beta chains came to 65 million to 80 million, with some 9.9 million shared. The data were produced by immunoSEQ multiplex PCR, yet TCRdb's version contains in-frame clones alone and is incomplete. The DNA was the basis for D and trimming; V, J and clone size are from that table. With about 140,000 clones in the sample, the ten largest clones hold about 2.2%. Regarding this clone: Antigen specificity is unknown.

The clonotype was recovered from a woman younger than 35 in good health and CMV-seronegative. The chain has TRBV25-1 and TRBJ2-6, with D perhaps matching TRBD1 (6 bases). The sample comprised PBMCs. CDR3 bases: TGTGCCAGCAGTGATCAGGGGCTCTCTGGGGCCAACGTCCTGACTTTC. It codes for CASSDQGLSGANVLTF.